These T cell receptor beta chains were read from a single sample in a study of blood T cell repertoires in COVID-19. Repertoires were generated with immunoSEQ multiplex PCR, while TCRdb's copy carries only in-frame clones and drops some. Among under 90,000 clones listed, around nine tenths were seen once. Sequenced sample: peripheral blood. The receptors here all came from a man aged 55-75 years with acute or convalescent COVID-19. Both conserved end residues are part of each CDR3. D genes are given only for firm matches. Some rows have no size entry. The others give once, few or many, or a class for an expanded clone.

J gene: TRBJ2-1
clone size: NA
V gene: TRBV4-3
D gene: TRBD1
CDR3 DNA: TGCGCCAGCAGCCAAGTTCCGGGGACAGGCTATTACAATGAGCAGTTCTTC
CDR3 protein: CASSQVPGTGYYNEQFF

J gene: TRBJ1-6
clone size: NA
V gene: TRBV5-4
D gene: NA
CDR3 DNA: TGTGCCAGCAGCTTGGACGGTAGTTCAATCAATTCACCCCTCCACTTT
CDR3 protein: CASSLDGSSINSPLHF

J gene: TRBJ2-3
clone size: NA
V gene: TRBV27
D gene: NA
CDR3 DNA: TGTGCCAGCAGTTCTCGGGGGGCAGTAGATACGCAGTATTTT
CDR3 protein: CASSSRGAVDTQYF

J gene: TRBJ1-2
clone size: NA
V gene: TRBV29-1
D gene: NA
CDR3 DNA: TGCAGCGTTGTGGATGGAGCTAACTATGGCTACACCTTC
CDR3 protein: CSVVDGANYGYTF

J gene: TRBJ2-7
clone size: NA
V gene: TRBV5-5
D gene: NA
CDR3 DNA: TGTGCCAGCAGCTTGGTACATCTCTCCTACGAGCAGTACTTC
CDR3 protein: CASSLVHLSYEQYF

J gene: TRBJ2-5
clone size: once
V gene: TRBV7-9
D gene: NA
CDR3 DNA: TGTGCCACCGCGGGCGGAAAGACCCAGTACTTC
CDR3 protein: CATAGGKTQYF

J gene: TRBJ1-4
clone size: NA
V gene: TRBV25-1
D gene: TRBD1
CDR3 DNA: TGTGCCAGCAGTGAAAACGGAGGGGGCGTTGAAAAACTGTTTTTT
CDR3 protein: CASSENGGGVEKLFF

J gene: TRBJ1-1
clone size: NA
V gene: TRBV18
D gene: TRBD1
CDR3 DNA: TGTGCCAGCTCAGCATCGACAGGGAGAGGCACTGAAGCTTTCTTT
CDR3 protein: CASSASTGRGTEAFF

J gene: TRBJ2-7
clone size: NA
V gene: TRBV27
D gene: TRBD2
CDR3 DNA: TGTGCCAGTAAGCGGGAGCCAGGGCTTTCCTACGAGCAGTACTTC
CDR3 protein: CASKREPGLSYEQYF

J gene: TRBJ2-3
clone size: NA
V gene: TRBV24-1
D gene: NA
CDR3 DNA: TGTGCCACCAGTGACCAGACAGATACGCAGTATTTT
CDR3 protein: CATSDQTDTQYF

J gene: TRBJ1-6
clone size: NA
V gene: TRBV30
D gene: TRBD1
CDR3 DNA: TGTGCCTGGAGTCCCTCCCCCGGGACAGGCCATTCACCCCTCCACTTT
CDR3 protein: CAWSPSPGTGHSPLHF

J gene: TRBJ1-6
clone size: NA
V gene: TRBV7-2
D gene: TRBD1
CDR3 DNA: TGTGCCAGCAGCTTCGGACAGGGCCAAGCGTCACCCCTCCACTTT
CDR3 protein: CASSFGQGQASPLHF

J gene: TRBJ1-2
clone size: NA
V gene: TRBV27
D gene: NA
CDR3 DNA: TGTGCCAGCAGGGGGGGTCGGACGGTGGCTAACTATGGCTACACCTTC
CDR3 protein: CASRGGRTVANYGYTF

J gene: TRBJ1-3
clone size: NA
V gene: TRBV7-9
D gene: TRBD1
CDR3 DNA: TGTGCCAGCAGCTTACCCCGGGACAGGGGGTTGCTCTCTGGAAACACCATATATTTT
CDR3 protein: CASSLPRDRGLLSGNTIYF

J gene: TRBJ2-5
clone size: few
V gene: TRBV7-9
D gene: NA
CDR3 DNA: TGTGCCAGCAGCTTAGGAGGGGGCCAAGAGACCCAGTACTTC
CDR3 protein: CASSLGGGQETQYF

J gene: TRBJ2-5
clone size: NA
V gene: TRBV19
D gene: TRBD2
CDR3 DNA: TGTGCCAGTAGTCCGCGGATAGCGGGGGGTCGAGAGACCCAGTACTTC
CDR3 protein: CASSPRIAGGRETQYF

J gene: TRBJ1-5
clone size: NA
V gene: TRBV19
D gene: NA
CDR3 DNA: TGTGCCAGCCTACGGTGGGCCTTCGATAGCAATCAGCCCCAGCATTTT
CDR3 protein: CASLRWAFDSNQPQHF

J gene: TRBJ2-7
clone size: many
V gene: TRBV3-1/TRBV3-2
D gene: NA
CDR3 DNA: TGTGCCAGCAGCCAAGGTTCTAGTCCAGTCATGGGCTACGAGCAGTACTTC
CDR3 protein: CASSQGSSPVMGYEQYF

J gene: TRBJ2-7
clone size: NA
V gene: TRBV6-4
D gene: NA
CDR3 DNA: TGTGCCAGCAGTGAGCACCCAGACTCCTACGAGCAGTACTTC
CDR3 protein: CASSEHPDSYEQYF

J gene: TRBJ1-5
clone size: NA
V gene: TRBV18
D gene: NA
CDR3 DNA: TGTGCCAGCTCTTCAGACTGGGGCAATCAGCCCCAGCATTTT
CDR3 protein: CASSSDWGNQPQHF

J gene: TRBJ1-2
clone size: NA
V gene: TRBV20-1
D gene: NA
CDR3 DNA: TGCAGTGCCTGGGGAGGGGATGGCTACACCTTC
CDR3 protein: CSAWGGDGYTF

J gene: TRBJ1-1
clone size: NA
V gene: TRBV10-3
D gene: NA
CDR3 DNA: TGTGCCATCAGTGGGACAGACACTGAAGCTTTCTTT
CDR3 protein: CAISGTDTEAFF

J gene: TRBJ1-3
clone size: NA
V gene: TRBV3-1/TRBV3-2
D gene: NA
CDR3 DNA: TGTGCCAGCAGCCAAGGAGAGTGGGGCGCGAGGACCTCTGGAAACACCATATATTTT
CDR3 protein: CASSQGEWGARTSGNTIYF

J gene: TRBJ1-5
clone size: NA
V gene: TRBV19
D gene: NA
CDR3 DNA: TGTGCCAGTAGTATCGGAACAGTCGATCAGCCCCAGCATTTT
CDR3 protein: CASSIGTVDQPQHF

J gene: TRBJ2-5
clone size: once
V gene: TRBV27
D gene: TRBD1
CDR3 DNA: TGTGCCAGCAGTTTTCGGACAGGGACTCGACAAGAGACCCAGTACTTC
CDR3 protein: CASSFRTGTRQETQYF

J gene: TRBJ1-5
clone size: NA
V gene: TRBV2
D gene: NA
CDR3 DNA: TGTGCCAGCAGTGAAGGGCACCTCAATCAGCCCCAGCATTTT
CDR3 protein: CASSEGHLNQPQHF

J gene: TRBJ1-5
clone size: once
V gene: TRBV5-8
D gene: NA
CDR3 DNA: TGTGCCAGCAGCCGAGGAAAATTTGGATCAGGCAATCAGCCCCAGCATTTT
CDR3 protein: CASSRGKFGSGNQPQHF

J gene: TRBJ1-2
clone size: NA
V gene: TRBV19
D gene: NA
CDR3 DNA: TGTGCCAGTAGTATAGCGAGTCTAGATGCGGGTCAACCCGGGGATGGCTACACCTTC
CDR3 protein: CASSIASLDAGQPGDGYTF

J gene: TRBJ2-5
clone size: once
V gene: TRBV18
D gene: TRBD2
CDR3 DNA: TGTGCCAGCTCCACGGGGGGGGCAGAGACCCAGTACTTC
CDR3 protein: CASSTGGAETQYF

J gene: TRBJ1-5
clone size: NA
V gene: TRBV29-1
D gene: NA
CDR3 DNA: TGCAGCGTTTTGGACAGTAGCAATCAGCCCCAGCATTTT
CDR3 protein: CSVLDSSNQPQHF

J gene: TRBJ1-1
clone size: once
V gene: TRBV30
D gene: NA
CDR3 DNA: TGTGCCTGGAAGCGGGATCTTAACACTGAAGCTTTCTTT
CDR3 protein: CAWKRDLNTEAFF

J gene: TRBJ1-1
clone size: NA
V gene: TRBV5-1
D gene: TRBD1
CDR3 DNA: TGCGCCAGCAGCGCGGGACAGGCGACTGAAGCTTTCTTT
CDR3 protein: CASSAGQATEAFF

J gene: TRBJ2-7
clone size: NA
V gene: TRBV7-2
D gene: NA
CDR3 DNA: TGTGCCAGCAGCCTAGCGGGACAGGGAGGGCGCGAGCAGTACTTC
CDR3 protein: CASSLAGQGGREQYF

J gene: TRBJ1-1
clone size: NA
V gene: TRBV5-1
D gene: NA
CDR3 DNA: TGCGCCAGCAGCTTGGAGGGGAAAACTGAAGCTTTCTTT
CDR3 protein: CASSLEGKTEAFF

J gene: TRBJ1-3
clone size: NA
V gene: TRBV19
D gene: NA
CDR3 DNA: TGTGCCAGTAGTCCGGGGGGTTCTGGAAACACCATATATTTT
CDR3 protein: CASSPGGSGNTIYF

J gene: TRBJ2-1
clone size: NA
V gene: TRBV29-1
D gene: TRBD2
CDR3 DNA: TGCAGCGCCGGGGGGTTCTACTTGGAGCAGTTCTTC
CDR3 protein: CSAGGFYLEQFF

J gene: TRBJ2-5
clone size: NA
V gene: TRBV3-1/TRBV3-2
D gene: TRBD2
CDR3 DNA: TGTGCCAGCAGCCTGAGGACTAGCGGGCAAGAGACCCAGTACTTC
CDR3 protein: CASSLRTSGQETQYF

J gene: TRBJ2-1
clone size: NA
V gene: TRBV5-1
D gene: TRBD2
CDR3 DNA: TGCGCCAGCAGTCTAGTTATAGCGGGGGGCGCAAATGAGCAGTTCTTC
CDR3 protein: CASSLVIAGGANEQFF

J gene: TRBJ2-2
clone size: NA
V gene: TRBV30
D gene: TRBD1
CDR3 DNA: TGTGCCTGGCAAAGGACAGGGAGGACCGGGGAGCTGTTTTTT
CDR3 protein: CAWQRTGRTGELFF

J gene: TRBJ1-1
clone size: NA
V gene: TRBV5-4
D gene: NA
CDR3 DNA: TGTGCCAGCAGCCCTCCGCAGGGTAGCACTGAAGCTTTCTTT
CDR3 protein: CASSPPQGSTEAFF

J gene: TRBJ1-2
clone size: NA
V gene: TRBV2
D gene: NA
CDR3 DNA: TGTGCCAGCGGGAGGAGCGTGTGGGGCTACACCTTC
CDR3 protein: CASGRSVWGYTF

J gene: TRBJ2-2
clone size: NA
V gene: TRBV7-2
D gene: NA
CDR3 DNA: TGTGCCAGCAGCTTGGTCGGGGCGAACACCGGGGAGCTGTTTTTT
CDR3 protein: CASSLVGANTGELFF

J gene: TRBJ1-1
clone size: NA
V gene: TRBV9
D gene: TRBD1
CDR3 DNA: TGTGCCAGCAGCGTAGGCCTTCCCGGGACAGCGAACACTGAAGCTTTCTTT
CDR3 protein: CASSVGLPGTANTEAFF

J gene: TRBJ1-4
clone size: NA
V gene: TRBV29-1
D gene: TRBD1
CDR3 DNA: TGCAGCGTTGAAGAGGCAGGGGGAGGAGAAAAACTGTTTTTT
CDR3 protein: CSVEEAGGGEKLFF

J gene: TRBJ2-2
clone size: NA
V gene: TRBV5-6
D gene: TRBD1
CDR3 DNA: TGTGCCAGCAGCTTGCTGGTACAGGGGGCTTCTGGCGGGGAGCTGTTTTTT
CDR3 protein: CASSLLVQGASGGELFF

J gene: TRBJ1-6
clone size: NA
V gene: TRBV6-5
D gene: TRBD1
CDR3 DNA: TGTGCCTCTCGGACAGGGCAATCCTATAATTCACCCCTCCACTTT
CDR3 protein: CASRTGQSYNSPLHF

J gene: TRBJ1-1
clone size: NA
V gene: TRBV5-1
D gene: TRBD1
CDR3 DNA: TGCGCCAGCAGCCGGGACAGGGGCCGGGAAGCTTTCTTT
CDR3 protein: CASSRDRGREAFF

J gene: TRBJ2-2
clone size: NA
V gene: TRBV9
D gene: NA
CDR3 DNA: TGTGCCAGCAGCACCCCAAGGACAGAAACGAACACCGGGGAGCTGTTTTTT
CDR3 protein: CASSTPRTETNTGELFF

J gene: TRBJ2-1
clone size: once
V gene: TRBV7-6
D gene: TRBD2
CDR3 DNA: TGTGCCAGCAGCTTTTTAGCGGGGGGCTTAGGCAATGAGCAGTTCTTC
CDR3 protein: CASSFLAGGLGNEQFF

J gene: TRBJ2-1
clone size: NA
V gene: TRBV10-3
D gene: NA
CDR3 DNA: TGTGCCATCAGTGAGTCGGTAGGGGGCAATGAGCAGTTCTTC
CDR3 protein: CAISESVGGNEQFF

J gene: TRBJ1-4
clone size: NA
V gene: TRBV30
D gene: TRBD1
CDR3 DNA: TGTGCCTGGAAGCAGGGGGCTAATGAAAAACTGTTTTTT
CDR3 protein: CAWKQGANEKLFF

J gene: TRBJ2-2
clone size: NA
V gene: TRBV2
D gene: TRBD1
CDR3 DNA: TGTGCCAGCACTGAACGGACAGGGGCCGTCGGGGAGCTGTTTTTT
CDR3 protein: CASTERTGAVGELFF